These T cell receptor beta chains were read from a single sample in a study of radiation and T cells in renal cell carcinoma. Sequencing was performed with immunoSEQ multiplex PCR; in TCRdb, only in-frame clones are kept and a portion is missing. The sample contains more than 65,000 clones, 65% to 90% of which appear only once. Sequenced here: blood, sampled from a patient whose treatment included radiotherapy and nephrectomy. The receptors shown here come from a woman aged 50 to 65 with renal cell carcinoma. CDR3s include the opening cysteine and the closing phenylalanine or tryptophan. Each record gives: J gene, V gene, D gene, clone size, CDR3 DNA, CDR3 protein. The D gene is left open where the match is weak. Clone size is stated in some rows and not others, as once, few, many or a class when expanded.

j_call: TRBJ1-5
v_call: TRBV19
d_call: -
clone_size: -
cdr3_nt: TGTGCCAGTAGCATAGGACAGTTGGGGTATAGCAATCAGCCCCAGCATTTT
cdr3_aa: CASSIGQLGYSNQPQHF

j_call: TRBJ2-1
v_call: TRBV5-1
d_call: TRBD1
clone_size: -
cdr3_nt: TGCGCCAGCAGCCCAAGGGCCGGGACAGAATACAATGAGCAGTTCTTC
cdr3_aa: CASSPRAGTEYNEQFF

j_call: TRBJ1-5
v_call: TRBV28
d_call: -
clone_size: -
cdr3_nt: TGTGCCAGCACCATTACACGGCAGCCCCAGCATTTT
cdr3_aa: CASTITRQPQHF

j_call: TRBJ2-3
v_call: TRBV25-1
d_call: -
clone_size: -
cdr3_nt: TGTGCCAGCAGTGAATACTGGGGAGATAGCACAGATACGCAGTATTTT
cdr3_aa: CASSEYWGDSTDTQYF

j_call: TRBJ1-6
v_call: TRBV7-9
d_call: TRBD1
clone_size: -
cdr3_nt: TGTGCCAGCAGGCCTACAGGGGACAATTCACCCCTCCACTTT
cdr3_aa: CASRPTGDNSPLHF

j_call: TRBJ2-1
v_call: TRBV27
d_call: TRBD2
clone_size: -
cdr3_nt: TGTGCCAGCAGCCCGAGCGGGGGGGCACACAATGAGCAGTTCTTC
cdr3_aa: CASSPSGGAHNEQFF

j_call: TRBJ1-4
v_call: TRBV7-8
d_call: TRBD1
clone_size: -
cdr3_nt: TGTGCCAGCAGCTCGAGACGACAGGGAGGGGTTAATGAAAAACTGTTTTTT
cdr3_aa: CASSSRRQGGVNEKLFF

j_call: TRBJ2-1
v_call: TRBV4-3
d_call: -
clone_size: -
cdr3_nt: TGCGCCAGCAGCCAAGATTCTACGACAGGAAAATACAATGAGCAGTTCTTC
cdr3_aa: CASSQDSTTGKYNEQFF

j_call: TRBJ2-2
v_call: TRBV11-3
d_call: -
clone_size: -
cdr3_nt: TGTGCCAGCAGCCTAGGGGGGGGAGAGGCCGGGGAGCTGTTTTTT
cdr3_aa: CASSLGGGEAGELFF

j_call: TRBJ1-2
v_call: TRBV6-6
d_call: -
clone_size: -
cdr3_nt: TGTGCCAGCAGCGAGGCAGGGGTACGAGGCTACACCTTC
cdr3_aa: CASSEAGVRGYTF

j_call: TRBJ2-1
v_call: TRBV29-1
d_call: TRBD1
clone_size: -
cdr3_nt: TGCAGCGTTTCCGGGGGACAGGGGGCTGTAAATGAGCAGTTCTTC
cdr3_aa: CSVSGGQGAVNEQFF

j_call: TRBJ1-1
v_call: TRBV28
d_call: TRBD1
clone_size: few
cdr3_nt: TGTGCCAGCAGGGGACAGGGGGCTTTGGGTGAAGCTTTCTTT
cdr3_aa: CASRGQGALGEAFF

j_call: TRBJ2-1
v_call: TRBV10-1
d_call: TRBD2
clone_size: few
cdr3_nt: TGCGCCAGCAGCACTAGCGGGAGGCCCCCCTACAATGAGCAGTTCTTC
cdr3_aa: CASSTSGRPPYNEQFF

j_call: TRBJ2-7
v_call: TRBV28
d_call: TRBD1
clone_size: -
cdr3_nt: TGTGCCAGCAGATACAGGGGCCTCACCGAATTGGGGTTGGTGCAGTACTTC
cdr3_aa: CASRYRGLTELGLVQYF

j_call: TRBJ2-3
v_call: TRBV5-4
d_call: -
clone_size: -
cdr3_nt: TGTGCCAGCAGCTTGGCAGGGAGCACAGATACGCAGTATTTT
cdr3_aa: CASSLAGSTDTQYF

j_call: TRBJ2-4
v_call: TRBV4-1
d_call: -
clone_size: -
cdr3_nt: TGCGCCCACGGGACCCTAGCCAAAAACATTCAGTACTTC
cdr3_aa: CAHGTLAKNIQYF

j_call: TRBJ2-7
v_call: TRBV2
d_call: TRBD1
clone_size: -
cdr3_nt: TGTGCCAGCAGTCGACAGGGGGTGACCTACGAGCAGTACTTC
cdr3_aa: CASSRQGVTYEQYF

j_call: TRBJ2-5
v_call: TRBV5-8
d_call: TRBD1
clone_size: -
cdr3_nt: TGTGCCAGCAGCCTTTACAGGGGGAAAGAGACCCAGTACTTC
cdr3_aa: CASSLYRGKETQYF

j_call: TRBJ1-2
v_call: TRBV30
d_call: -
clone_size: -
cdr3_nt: TGTGCCTGGACAGTAACTAACTATGGCTACACCTTC
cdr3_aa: CAWTVTNYGYTF

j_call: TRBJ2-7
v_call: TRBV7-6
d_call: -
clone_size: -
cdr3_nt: TGTGCCAGCAGCTTACCCTACGAGCAGTACTTC
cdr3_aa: CASSLPYEQYF

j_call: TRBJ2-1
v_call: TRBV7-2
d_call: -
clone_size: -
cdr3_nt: TGTGCCAGCAGCCCTGGGGCCCGCGAGCAGTTCTTC
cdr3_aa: CASSPGAREQFF

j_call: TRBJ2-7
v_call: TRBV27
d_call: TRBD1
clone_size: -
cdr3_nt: TGTGCCAGCAGTTTATCCTGGGGCGACAGGGGTAGCCCCTACGAGCAGTACTTC
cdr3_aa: CASSLSWGDRGSPYEQYF

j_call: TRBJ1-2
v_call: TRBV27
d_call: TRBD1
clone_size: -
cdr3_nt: TGTGCCAGCAGTTTCGGACAGGGAGAGGGCTACACCTTC
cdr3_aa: CASSFGQGEGYTF

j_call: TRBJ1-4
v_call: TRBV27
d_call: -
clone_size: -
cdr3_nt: TGTGCCAGCGGTCCGCGGCGGACTGAAAAACTGTTTTTT
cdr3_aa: CASGPRRTEKLFF

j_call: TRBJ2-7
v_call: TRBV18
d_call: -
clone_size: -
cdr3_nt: TGTGCCAGCTCACCAAGGGACGGGTCCTACGAGCAGTACTTC
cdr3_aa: CASSPRDGSYEQYF

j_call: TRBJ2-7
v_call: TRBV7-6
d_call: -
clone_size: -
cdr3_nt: TGTGCCAGCAGCACAACAGGGTTCCACGAGCAGTACTTC
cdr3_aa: CASSTTGFHEQYF

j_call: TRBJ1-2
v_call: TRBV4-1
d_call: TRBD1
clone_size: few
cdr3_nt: TGCGCCAGCAGCCAACCGACCGACAGGGCGAGGGGCTACACCTTC
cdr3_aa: CASSQPTDRARGYTF

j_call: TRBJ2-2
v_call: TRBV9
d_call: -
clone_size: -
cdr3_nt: TGTGCCAGCAGCGTAGGTGGCGGGAACACCGGGGAGCTGTTTTTT
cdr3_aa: CASSVGGGNTGELFF

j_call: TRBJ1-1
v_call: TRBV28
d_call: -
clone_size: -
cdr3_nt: TGTGCCAGCAGTGTATCAAGCTCTAGAGCTTTCTTT
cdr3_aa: CASSVSSSRAFF

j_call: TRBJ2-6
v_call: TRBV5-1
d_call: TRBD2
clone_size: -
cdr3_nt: TGCGCCAGCAGCTTGGCCACAGCGGGGGGGGCCAACGTCCTGACTTTC
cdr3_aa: CASSLATAGGANVLTF

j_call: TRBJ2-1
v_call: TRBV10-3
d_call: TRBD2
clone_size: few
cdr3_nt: TGTGCCATCAGTGAGAGACTAGCGGGGGCCGGGGAGCAGTTCTTC
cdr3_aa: CAISERLAGAGEQFF

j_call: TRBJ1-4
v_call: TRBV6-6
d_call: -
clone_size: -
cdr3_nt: TGTGCCAGCAGTTACATAGGTGGGGCAACTAATGAAAAACTGTTTTTT
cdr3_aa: CASSYIGGATNEKLFF

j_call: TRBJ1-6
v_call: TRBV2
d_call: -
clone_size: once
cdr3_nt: TGTGCCAGCTCCGACACCCGTTTAGCGTTAGCCCTCCACTTT
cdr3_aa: CASSDTRLALALHF

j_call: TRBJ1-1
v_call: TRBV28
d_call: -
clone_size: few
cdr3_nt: TGTGCCAGCACCAACGGGAGGGTGAACACTGAAGCTTTCTTT
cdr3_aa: CASTNGRVNTEAFF

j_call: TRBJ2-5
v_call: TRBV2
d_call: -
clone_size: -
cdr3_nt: TGTGCCAGCAGTGACGCGGGTTCCGAGACCCAGTACTTC
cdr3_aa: CASSDAGSETQYF

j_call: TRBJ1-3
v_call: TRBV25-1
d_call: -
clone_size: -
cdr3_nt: TGTGCCAGCAGCCGGGACACAGCGCCCTACTCCTCTGGAAACACCATATATTTT
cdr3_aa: CASSRDTAPYSSGNTIYF

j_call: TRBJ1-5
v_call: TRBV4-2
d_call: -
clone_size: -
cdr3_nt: TGTGCCAGCAGCCATCCCCATAGAGGGGATTATAGCAATCAGCCCCAGCATTTT
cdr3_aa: CASSHPHRGDYSNQPQHF

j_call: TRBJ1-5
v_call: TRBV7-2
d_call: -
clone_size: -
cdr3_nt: TGTGCCAGCAGCCCCGGACACAGGCTAAATCAGCCCCAGCATTTT
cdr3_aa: CASSPGHRLNQPQHF

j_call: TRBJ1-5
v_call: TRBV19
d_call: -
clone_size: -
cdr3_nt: TGTGCCAGTTCCGAAACAAGGGGTCAGCCCCAGCATTTT
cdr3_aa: CASSETRGQPQHF

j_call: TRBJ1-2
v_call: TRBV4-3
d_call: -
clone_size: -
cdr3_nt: TGCGCCAGCAGCCAGGGGACGGCTACTAACTATGGCTACACCTTC
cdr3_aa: CASSQGTATNYGYTF

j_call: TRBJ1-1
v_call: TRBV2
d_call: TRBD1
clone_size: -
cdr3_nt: TGTGCCAGCAGGGCCACAGGGGCTGAAGCTTTCTTT
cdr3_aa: CASRATGAEAFF

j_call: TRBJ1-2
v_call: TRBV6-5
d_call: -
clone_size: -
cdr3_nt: TGTGCCAGCAGTTACCGGGACAAGAACTATGGCTACACCTTC
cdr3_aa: CASSYRDKNYGYTF

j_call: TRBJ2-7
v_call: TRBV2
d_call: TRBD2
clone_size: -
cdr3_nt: TGTGCCAGCAGTGACGCTAGCGGGGGTTACGAGCAGTACTTC
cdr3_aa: CASSDASGGYEQYF

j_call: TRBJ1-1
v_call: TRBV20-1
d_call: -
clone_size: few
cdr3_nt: TGCAGTGCTAGTGGCACTGAAGCTTTCTTT
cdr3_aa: CSASGTEAFF